Described below is a single T cell receptor (beta chain) sequence and its context. What it recognizes is unknown. This specimen comes from a study of CXCR3-negative and CXCR3-positive naive CD8 T cells. Study information: With about 1.5 +/- 0.3 million reads per library, the TRB reads numbered about 135 million in total.

Study findings and constraints: The TRB CDR3s that CXCR3-positive naive cells carried were more hydrophobic than those of CXCR3-negative naive cells.

This CDR3 comprises 13 residues. Preparation of TRB cDNA libraries relied on 5' RACE carrying UMI labels. TCRdb reworked the 5' RACE reads into one entry per CDR3 protein, no DNA. The record lists approximately 89,000 distinct CDR3 sequences, of which the ten most abundant hold around 0.51%. The sample consisted of naive CXCR3+ CD8+ T cells from blood. Subset given: CD45RO-CCR7+CD27+CD95- naive CD8+ T cells expressing CXCR3 (TNR3+). The gene calls are TRBV12-3 or TRBV12-4 and TRBJ1-2. This receptor was taken from a human donor in good health. Some clones in this sample may be carry-over from other donors' samples. This CDR3 reads CASSPSRDFEHTF.